This T cell receptor (beta chain) was sequenced for a study of T cells after yellow fever vaccination. Each CDR3 protein is one row after TCRdb ran MiXCR on the 5' RACE reads. There are 250,000 or so distinct CDR3 sequences in the sample; roughly 3.7% occur only once, and about 20% lies in the top ten. This clonotype was seen repeatedly, ten times or more. The sample here was PBMCs, taken 15 days after the yellow fever booster vaccination. The sequence came from a man aged 18 to 30 who received the YFV17D yellow fever vaccine.

CDR3 protein: CASSVGRIEDTQYF. In DNA form, the CDR3 reads TGTGCCAGCAGCGTAGGACGGATAGAAGATACGCAGTATTTT. The chain employs TRBV9 and TRBJ2-3; D remains ambiguous. The CDR3 runs 14 residues. Between the trimmed V and J ends, which lost 0 bases and 5 bases, there was a span of 10 bases. The germline gives CDR1 SGDLS, CDR2 YYNGEE.